The source of this TCR beta chain is a study of blood T cell repertoires in COVID-19. At the level of the study: PBMCs, B-cell-depleted T cells, or T cells provided the cDNA or gDNA that made up the material.

This clone was counted only a few times. Residents of about two dozen US areas, aged roughly 18 to 89 years, made up the participants. Participants reported their clinical history, and cohort assignment relied on those reports. Per the authors' pipeline: The authors estimated nucleated cell counts from reference gene primer amplification. Clones were read by immunoSEQ multiplex PCR, and TCRdb kept only the in-frame ones, dropping some. From that table come the V and J calls and clone size; the DNA was used to work out D and trimming. The sample holds fewer than 500,000 clones, nearly 90% seen once. The germline V and J ends were trimmed by 6 bases and 8 bases, with 19 bases remaining between them. CDR1 is MGHDK, CDR2 SYGVNS, per germline. The CDR3 spans 14 residues.

The source is a woman younger than 35 with acute COVID-19. J is TRBJ1-2 and V is TRBV25-1; D remains unclear. The sample consisted of PBMCs or T cells enriched from blood (not recorded which). The CDR3 nucleotides read TGTGCCAGCAGCCTCCCGTCCGGGGTAGAGGGCTACACCTTC. Protein: CASSLPSGVEGYTF.